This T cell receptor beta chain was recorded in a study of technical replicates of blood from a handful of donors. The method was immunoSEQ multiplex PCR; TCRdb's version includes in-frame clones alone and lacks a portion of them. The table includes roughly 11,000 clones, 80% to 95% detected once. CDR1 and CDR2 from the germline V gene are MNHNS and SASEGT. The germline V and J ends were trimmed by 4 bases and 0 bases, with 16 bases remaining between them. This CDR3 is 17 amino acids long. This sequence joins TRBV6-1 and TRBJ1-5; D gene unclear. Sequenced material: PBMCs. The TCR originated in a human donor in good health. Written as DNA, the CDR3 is TGTGCCAGCAGTGGGAGGGATGTAAGGTATAGCAATCAGCCCCAGCATTTT. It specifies CASSGRDVRYSNQPQHF.